This T cell receptor beta chain comes out of a study of blood T cell repertoires in COVID-19. The V and J ends lost 4 bases and 4 bases, in that order; junction bases with no gene match: 11. Germline CDR1 reads SGDLS; CDR2 reads YYNGEE. The CDR3 totals 15 residues. The table came from immunoSEQ multiplex PCR; TCRdb's copy has only in-frame clones and leaves some out. The profile covers roughly 300,000 clones, with over 75% appearing a single time and 3.5% to 4.5% taken by the ten largest. This clonotype was obtained from a man aged 30 to 39 who had recovered from COVID-19. This chain joins TRBV9 and TRBJ2-7, with 7 bases fitting TRBD1. Sequencing was performed on PBMCs or T cells enriched from blood (not recorded which). CDR3 residues: CASSPRQGVIYEQYF. In nucleotides, the CDR3 is TGTGCCAGCAGCCCCCGACAGGGAGTCATATACGAGCAGTACTTC. Full variable domain (outside the CDR3, taken from reference TRBV9 and TRBJ2-7): DSGVTQTPKHLITATGQRVTLRCSPRSGDLSVYWYQQSLDQGLQFLIQYYNGEERAKGNILERFSAQQFPDLHSELNLSSLELGDSALYFCASSPRQGVIYEQYFGPGTRLTVT.